This TCR beta chain is from a study of blood T cells in healthy people across ages. Study-wide findings and caveats: Diversity was higher, and naive CD4+ cells more numerous, in long-lived donors than in aged donors.

In regard to this clonotype: What it recognizes is unknown. A read error may be the cause here, since a much bigger clone is one base away.

Combining a sample-barcoded 5' primer with a J-beta primer mix, a second PCR ran for about 7 to 11 cycles. MiXCR, applied by TCRdb to the 5' RACE reads, yields one record per CDR3 protein. The repertoire has hundreds of thousands of distinct CDR3 sequences, about 30% of them found once; the top ten carry less than 20%. The authors drew approximately 10 milliliters of peripheral blood from each donor. Isolation recovered at least 7 million PBMCs from every sample. This sequence originates from a woman at least 80 years old in good health. The sequenced sample consisted of blood.

The CDR3 sequence is CATGRASGIETQYF. CDR3 DNA sequence: TGTGCCACCGGCAGGGCTAGCGGAATAGAGACCCAGTACTTC. The chain is built from TRBV6-6 and TRBJ2-5, with TRBD2 identical over 7 bases. J gave up 4 bases and V 10 bases, and 12 bases lay outside the gene matches. This CDR3 contains 14 residues. CDR1 and CDR2 from the germline V gene are MNHNY and SVGAGI (reference sequence).